This entry lists 7 T cell receptor beta chains sequenced from one sample in a study of blood T cell repertoires in COVID-19. Produced via immunoSEQ multiplex PCR; TCRdb's table is partial and in-frame only. The sample records a few hundred thousand clones, around 87% being singletons. Sequencing used peripheral blood. These receptors came from a woman aged 50 to 65 who had recovered from COVID-19.

This clone showed up just a few times. J is TRBJ2-1 and V is TRBV3-1 (or the pseudogene TRBV3-2); the match to TRBD2 covers 14 bases. Germline V CDR1 and CDR2: LGHDT, YNNKEL (reference sequence). The CDR3 is 14 residues long. After removal of 10 bases from V and 9 bases from J, the junction contained 8 bases not matched to a gene. Written as DNA, the CDR3 is TGTGCCACCGGACTAGCGGGGGGCTCAGGTGAGCAGTTCTTC. It codes for CATGLAGGSGEQFF.

The chain recombines TRBV24-1 with TRBJ1-2, with a weak D call TRBD1 (5 bases). Germline CDR1 KGHDR, CDR2 SFDVKD. This CDR3 is built from 14 residues. Trimming cost V 4 bases and J 2 bases, with 10 bases left between them. CDR3 bases: TGTGCCACCAGTGACAGGGCTTCAAACTATGGCTACACCTTC. Its translation: CATSDRASNYGYTF.

CDR3: CASSLAGGTYGYTF. CDR3 sequence (DNA): TGTGCCAGCAGCTTGGCGGGGGGCACCTATGGCTACACCTTC. The chain joins TRBV5-4 to TRBJ1-2; tentatively, D is TRBD1 (6 bases). The ends were cut back, 0 bases at V and 4 bases at J, with 10 bases in the middle. The CDR3 totals 14 residues. In germline, CDR1 is SGHNT, CDR2 YYREEE (reference sequence).

The rearrangement links TRBV4-1 to TRBJ1-6; 9 bases line up with TRBD1. This CDR3 spans 17 amino acids. V was pared by 4 bases and J by 5 bases, with 9 bases of the junction left unmatched. The germline V gene encodes CDR1 MGHRA and CDR2 YSYEKL. CDR3 amino acids: CASSLHPGQGNNSPLHF. The CDR3 DNA reads TGCGCCAGCAGCCTACACCCAGGACAGGGGAATAATTCACCCCTCCACTTT.

The chain joins TRBV19 to TRBJ2-3, with D hard to call. The germline CDR1 and CDR2 sequences are LNHDA and SQIVND (reference sequence). This CDR3 comprises 12 residues. Trimming stripped 9 bases from V and 5 bases from J, with 12 bases between. The DNA of the CDR3 is TGTGCCAGCCGCGGTTCGGTAGATACGCAGTATTTT. Translated, it gives CASRGSVDTQYF.

This clone is a singleton in its sample. The chain has TRBV6-2 or TRBV6-3 and TRBJ1-1, with 12 nucleotides matching TRBD1. V dropped 4 bases and J dropped 7; count of bases not matched to a gene: 4. The V gene's germline CDR1 is MNHEY and CDR2 SVGEGT. CDR3 length: 14 amino acids. Here the CDR3 DNA reads TGTGCCAGCAGTTGGGACAGGGGGCTTAGTGAAGCTTTCTTT. Protein product: CASSWDRGLSEAFF.

This chain connects TRBV7-6 to TRBJ1-5; 7 nucleotides match TRBD1. The J segment lost 7 bases and the V segment lost 2 bases, leaving 5 bases of the junction unmatched. The CDR3 sequence is 14 residues long. Per the germline V gene, CDR1 is SGHVS and CDR2 is FNYEAQ. The CDR3 is CASSLRGGRQPQHF. The CDR3 nucleotides are TGTGCCAGCAGCTTAAGAGGGGGCAGGCAGCCCCAGCATTTT.